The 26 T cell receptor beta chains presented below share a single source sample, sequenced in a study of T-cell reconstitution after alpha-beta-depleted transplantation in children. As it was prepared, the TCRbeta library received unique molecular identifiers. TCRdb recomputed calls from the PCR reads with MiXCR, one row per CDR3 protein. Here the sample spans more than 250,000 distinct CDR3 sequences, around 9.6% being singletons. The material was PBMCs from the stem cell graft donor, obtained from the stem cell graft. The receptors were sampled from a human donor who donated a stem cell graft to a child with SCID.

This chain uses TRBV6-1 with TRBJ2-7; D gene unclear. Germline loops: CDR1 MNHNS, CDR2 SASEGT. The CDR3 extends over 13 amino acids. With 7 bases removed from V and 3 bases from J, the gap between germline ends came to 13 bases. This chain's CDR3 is CASTKGQNYEQYF. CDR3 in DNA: TGTGCCAGCACCAAGGGCCAGAACTACGAGCAGTACTTC.

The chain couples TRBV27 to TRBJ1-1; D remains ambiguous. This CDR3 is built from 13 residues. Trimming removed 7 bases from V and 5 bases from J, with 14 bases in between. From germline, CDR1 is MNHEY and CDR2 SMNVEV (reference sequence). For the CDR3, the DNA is TGTGCCAGCAACATCAACATGGGGACTGAAGCTTTCTTT. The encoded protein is CASNINMGTEAFF.

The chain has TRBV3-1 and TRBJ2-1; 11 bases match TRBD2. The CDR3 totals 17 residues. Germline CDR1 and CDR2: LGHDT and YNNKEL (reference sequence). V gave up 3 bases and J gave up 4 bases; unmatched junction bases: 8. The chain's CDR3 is CASSQVKLAGDYNEQFF. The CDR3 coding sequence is TGTGCCAGCAGCCAGGTAAAACTAGCGGGGGATTACAATGAGCAGTTCTTC.

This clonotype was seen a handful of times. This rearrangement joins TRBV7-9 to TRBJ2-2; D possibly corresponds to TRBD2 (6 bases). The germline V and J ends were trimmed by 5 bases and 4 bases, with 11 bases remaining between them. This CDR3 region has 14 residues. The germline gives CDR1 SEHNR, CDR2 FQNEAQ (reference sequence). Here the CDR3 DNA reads TGTGCCAGCAGCCGGGGGAACTCCACCGGGGAGCTGTTTTTT. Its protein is CASSRGNSTGELFF.

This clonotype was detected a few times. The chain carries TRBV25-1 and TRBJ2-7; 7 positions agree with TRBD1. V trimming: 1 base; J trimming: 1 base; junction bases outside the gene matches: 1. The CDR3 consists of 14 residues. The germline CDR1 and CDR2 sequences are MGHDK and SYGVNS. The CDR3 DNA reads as TGTGCCAGCAGTGAATGGGGACAGTCCTACGAGCAGTACTTC. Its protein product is CASSEWGQSYEQYF.

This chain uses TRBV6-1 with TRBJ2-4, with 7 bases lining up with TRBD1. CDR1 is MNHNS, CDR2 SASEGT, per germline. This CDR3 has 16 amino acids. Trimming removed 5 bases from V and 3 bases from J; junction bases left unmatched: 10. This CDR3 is CASSQIQGRVKNIQYF. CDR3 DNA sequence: TGTGCCAGCAGTCAAATACAGGGGAGAGTCAAAAACATTCAGTACTTC.

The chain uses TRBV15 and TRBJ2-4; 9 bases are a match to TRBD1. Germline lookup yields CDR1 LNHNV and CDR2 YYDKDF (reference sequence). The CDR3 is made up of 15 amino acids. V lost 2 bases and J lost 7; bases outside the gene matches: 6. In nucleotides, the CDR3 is TGTGCCACCAGCAGACCCGGGACAGGGAAGAACATTCAGTACTTC. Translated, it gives CATSRPGTGKNIQYF.

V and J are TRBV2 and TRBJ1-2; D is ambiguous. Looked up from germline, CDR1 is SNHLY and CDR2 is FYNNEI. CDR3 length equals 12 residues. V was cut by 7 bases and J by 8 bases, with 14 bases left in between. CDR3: CASKEGSAGYTF. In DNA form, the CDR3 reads TGTGCCAGCAAGGAGGGTAGTGCGGGCTACACCTTC.

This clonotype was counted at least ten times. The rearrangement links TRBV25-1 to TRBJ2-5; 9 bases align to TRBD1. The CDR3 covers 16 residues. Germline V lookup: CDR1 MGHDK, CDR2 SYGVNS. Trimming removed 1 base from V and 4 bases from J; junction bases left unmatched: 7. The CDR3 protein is CASSELDRGFAETQYF. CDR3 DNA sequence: TGTGCCAGCAGTGAATTAGACAGGGGGTTTGCAGAGACCCAGTACTTC.

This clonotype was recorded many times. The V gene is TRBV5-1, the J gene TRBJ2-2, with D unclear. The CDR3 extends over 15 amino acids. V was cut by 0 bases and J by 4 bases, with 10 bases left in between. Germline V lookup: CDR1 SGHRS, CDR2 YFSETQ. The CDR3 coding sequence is TGCGCCAGCAGCTTGGGCCCTGGCGGCACCGGGGAGCTGTTTTTT. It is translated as CASSLGPGGTGELFF.

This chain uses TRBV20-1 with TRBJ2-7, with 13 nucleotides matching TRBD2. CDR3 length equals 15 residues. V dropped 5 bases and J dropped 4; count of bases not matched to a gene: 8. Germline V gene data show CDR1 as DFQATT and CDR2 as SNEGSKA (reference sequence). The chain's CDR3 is CSAPLGTSGIYEQYF. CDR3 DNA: TGCAGTGCTCCCCTAGGGACTAGCGGGATTTACGAGCAGTACTTC.

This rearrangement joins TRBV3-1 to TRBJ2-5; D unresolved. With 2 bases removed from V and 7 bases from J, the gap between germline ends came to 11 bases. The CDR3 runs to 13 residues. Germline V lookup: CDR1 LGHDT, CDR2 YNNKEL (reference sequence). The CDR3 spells CASSQTVEGTQYF. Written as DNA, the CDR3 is TGTGCCAGCAGCCAAACTGTGGAAGGGACCCAGTACTTC.

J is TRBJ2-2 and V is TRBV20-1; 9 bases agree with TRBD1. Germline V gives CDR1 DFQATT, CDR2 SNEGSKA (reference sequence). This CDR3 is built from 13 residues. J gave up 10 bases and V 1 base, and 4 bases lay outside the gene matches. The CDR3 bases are TGCAGTGCTAGAGTAACAGGGGGCGCGGAGCTGTTTTTT. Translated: CSARVTGGAELFF.

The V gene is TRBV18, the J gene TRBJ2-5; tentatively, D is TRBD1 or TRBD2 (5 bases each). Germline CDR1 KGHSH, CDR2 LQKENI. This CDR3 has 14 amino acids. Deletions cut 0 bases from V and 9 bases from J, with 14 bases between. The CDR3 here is CASSPPFGAAAQYF. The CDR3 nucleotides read TGTGCCAGCTCACCACCGTTCGGGGCCGCGGCCCAGTACTTC.

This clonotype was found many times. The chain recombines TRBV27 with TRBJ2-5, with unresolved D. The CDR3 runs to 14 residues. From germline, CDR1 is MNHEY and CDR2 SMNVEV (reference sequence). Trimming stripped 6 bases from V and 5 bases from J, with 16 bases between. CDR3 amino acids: CASSRSWLMETQYF. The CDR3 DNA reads TGTGCCAGCAGCAGAAGTTGGTTGATGGAGACCCAGTACTTC.

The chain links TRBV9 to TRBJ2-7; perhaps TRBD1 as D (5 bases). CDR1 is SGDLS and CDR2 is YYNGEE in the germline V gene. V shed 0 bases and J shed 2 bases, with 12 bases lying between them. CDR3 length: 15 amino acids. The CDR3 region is CASSVDSGFPYEQYF. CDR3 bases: TGTGCCAGCAGCGTAGACTCAGGGTTCCCCTACGAGCAGTACTTC.

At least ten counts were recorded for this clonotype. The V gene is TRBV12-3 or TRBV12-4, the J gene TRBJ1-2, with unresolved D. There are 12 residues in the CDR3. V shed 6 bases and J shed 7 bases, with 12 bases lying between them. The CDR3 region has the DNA TGTGCCAGCAGACCCGGACCGGGTGGCTACACCTTC. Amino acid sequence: CASRPGPGGYTF.

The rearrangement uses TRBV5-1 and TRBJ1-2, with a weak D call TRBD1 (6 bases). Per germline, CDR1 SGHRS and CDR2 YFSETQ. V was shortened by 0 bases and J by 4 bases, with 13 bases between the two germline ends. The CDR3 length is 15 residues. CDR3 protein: CASSLDLGQLYGYTF. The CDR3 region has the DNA TGCGCCAGCAGCTTGGATTTGGGACAACTCTATGGCTACACCTTC.

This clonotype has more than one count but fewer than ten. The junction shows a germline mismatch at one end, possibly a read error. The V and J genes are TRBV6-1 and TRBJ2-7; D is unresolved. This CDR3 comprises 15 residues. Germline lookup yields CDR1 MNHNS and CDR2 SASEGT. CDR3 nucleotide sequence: TGTGCCAGCAGGGAAGACAAGGCCGCGTTCTACGAGCAGTACTTC. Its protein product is CASREDKAAFYEQYF.

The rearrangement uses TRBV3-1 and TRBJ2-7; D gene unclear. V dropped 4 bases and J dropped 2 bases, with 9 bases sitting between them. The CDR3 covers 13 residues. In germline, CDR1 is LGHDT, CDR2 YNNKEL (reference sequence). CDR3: CASSPTATYEQYF. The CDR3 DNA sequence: TGTGCCAGCAGCCCGACGGCAACCTACGAGCAGTACTTC.

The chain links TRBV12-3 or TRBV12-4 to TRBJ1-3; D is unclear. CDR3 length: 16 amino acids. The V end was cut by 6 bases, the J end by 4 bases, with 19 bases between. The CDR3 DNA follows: TGTGCCAGCAGCCTTCTTAAACGGGTGGGGGGAAACACCATATATTTT. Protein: CASSLLKRVGGNTIYF.

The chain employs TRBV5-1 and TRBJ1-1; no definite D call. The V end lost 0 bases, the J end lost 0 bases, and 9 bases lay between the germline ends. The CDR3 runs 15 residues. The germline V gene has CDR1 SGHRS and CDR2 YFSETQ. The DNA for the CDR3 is TGCGCCAGCAGCTTGGGACTCGTGGTGAACACTGAAGCTTTCTTT. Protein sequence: CASSLGLVVNTEAFF.

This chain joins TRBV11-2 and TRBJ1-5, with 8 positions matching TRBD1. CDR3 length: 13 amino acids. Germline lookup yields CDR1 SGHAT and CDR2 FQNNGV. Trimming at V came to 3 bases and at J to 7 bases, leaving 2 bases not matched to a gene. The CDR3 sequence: CASSLDRAQPQHF. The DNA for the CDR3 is TGTGCCAGCAGCTTGGACAGGGCACAGCCCCAGCATTTT.

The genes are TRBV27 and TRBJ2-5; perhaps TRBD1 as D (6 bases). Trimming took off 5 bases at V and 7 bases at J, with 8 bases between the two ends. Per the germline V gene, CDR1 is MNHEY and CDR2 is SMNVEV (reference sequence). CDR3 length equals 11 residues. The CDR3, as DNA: TGTGCCAGCAGTCAGGGGAGGACCCAGTACTTC. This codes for CASSQGRTQYF.

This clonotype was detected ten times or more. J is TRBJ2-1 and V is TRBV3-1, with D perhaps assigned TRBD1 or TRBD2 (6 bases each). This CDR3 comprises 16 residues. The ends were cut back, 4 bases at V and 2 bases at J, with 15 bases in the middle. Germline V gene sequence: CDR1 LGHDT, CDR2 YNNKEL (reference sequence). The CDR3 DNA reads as TGTGCCAGCAGCCCCTACGACAGGAGGGCCTACAATGAGCAGTTCTTC. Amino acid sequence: CASSPYDRRAYNEQFF.

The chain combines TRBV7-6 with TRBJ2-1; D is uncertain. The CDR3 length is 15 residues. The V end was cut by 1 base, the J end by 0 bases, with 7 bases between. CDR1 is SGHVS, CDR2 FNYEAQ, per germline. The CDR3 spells CASSLGVHSYNEQFF. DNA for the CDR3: TGTGCCAGCAGCTTAGGGGTTCACTCCTACAATGAGCAGTTCTTC.